These 16 T cell receptor beta chains came from one sample sequenced in a study of CD8+ T cells in alopecia areata. Extracted RNA was reverse transcribed, and the resulting cDNA served as sequencing template. Some clones are missing from TCRdb's copy, which holds only in-frame ones; the method was immunoSEQ multiplex PCR. The data hold about 100,000 clones, with approximately 59% observed a single time. Sequenced material: CD8+ T cells sorted from blood. The source of these receptors is a human donor in good health.

Many counts were recorded for this clone. The genes are TRBV12-5 and TRBJ1-5, with 11 bases aligning to TRBD1. There are 18 residues in the CDR3. With V trimmed by 4 bases and J by 4 bases, 12 bases remained unmatched. Looked up from germline, CDR1 is LGHNT and CDR2 is FRNRAP. The CDR3 loop reads CASGSHRDRGGLNQPQHF. CDR3 in DNA: TGTGCTAGTGGTTCACACCGGGACAGGGGGGGACTTAATCAGCCCCAGCATTTT.

This clone showed up just once. The genes are TRBV11-2 and TRBJ2-7, with TRBD1 identical over 9 bases. Trimming at V came to 1 base and at J to 0 bases, leaving 7 bases not matched to a gene. Germline CDR1 is SGHAT and CDR2 is FQNNGV. The CDR3 runs 17 residues. The CDR3 protein is CASSLATGGQSSYEQYF. CDR3 in DNA: TGTGCCAGCAGCTTAGCAACAGGGGGCCAATCCTCCTACGAGCAGTACTTC.

The chain uses TRBV19 and TRBJ2-7; 8 nucleotides agree with TRBD1. The CDR3 has 14 amino acids. Looked up from germline, CDR1 is LNHDA and CDR2 is SQIVND (reference sequence). J gave up 4 bases and V 6 bases, and 8 bases lay outside the gene matches. The CDR3 nucleotides read TGTGCCAGTAGCCCACAGGGGGGAGAGTACGAGCAGTACTTC. Its translation: CASSPQGGEYEQYF.

The V call is TRBV13, the J call TRBJ1-1; D gene unclear. This CDR3 has 16 residues. Deletions cut 0 bases from V and 6 bases from J, with 17 bases between. The germline CDR1 and CDR2 sequences are PRHDT and FYEKMQ (reference sequence). The CDR3 region is CASSLGGVPGTAEAFF. CDR3 DNA sequence: TGTGCCAGCAGCTTAGGTGGGGTCCCTGGCACGGCTGAAGCTTTCTTT. Complete variable domain (other parts from reference TRBV13 and TRBJ1-1): AAGVIQSPRHLIKEKRETATLKCYPIPRHDTVYWYQQGPGQDPQFLISFYEKMQSDKGSIPDRFSAQQFSDYHSELNMSSLELGDSALYFCASSLGGVPGTAEAFFGQGTRLTVV.

This clone was observed a handful of times. CDR3 nucleotide sequence: TGTGCCAGCAGAGATGCGCGGGAGCTGTTTTTT. It codes for CASRDARELFF. The chain carries TRBV7-9 and TRBJ2-2; D is unclear. CDR1 SEHNR and CDR2 FQNEAQ come from the germline V gene (reference sequence). The CDR3 sequence is 11 residues long. V lost 6 bases to trimming and J lost 9 bases, with 8 bases between them.

The V and J genes are TRBV5-6 and TRBJ2-5; the match to TRBD2 covers 12 bases. In germline, CDR1 is SGHDT, CDR2 YYEEEE. This CDR3 contains 17 residues. J gave up 1 base and V 0 bases, and 4 bases lay outside the gene matches. CDR3 amino acids: CASSLGLAGGTQETQYF. The CDR3 DNA reads as TGTGCCAGCAGCTTGGGGCTAGCGGGGGGGACCCAAGAGACCCAGTACTTC.

The rearrangement joins TRBV30 to TRBJ2-7; 10 positions match TRBD1. This CDR3 spans 14 amino acids. The trim removed 3 bases at V and 2 bases at J, leaving 4 bases unmatched. Germline CDR1 is GTSNPN and CDR2 is SVGIG (reference sequence). The CDR3 is CAWSLGQGAYEQYF. The CDR3, as DNA: TGTGCCTGGAGCTTAGGACAGGGGGCCTACGAGCAGTACTTC.

The CDR3 here is CASSVIPRAGVVRDTQYF. The CDR3 bases are TGTGCCAGCAGCGTAATCCCCCGAGCGGGGGTAGTGCGAGATACGCAGTATTTT. This chain joins TRBV9 and TRBJ2-3; 8 nucleotides match TRBD2. V shed 1 base and J 5 bases; nucleotides not matched to a gene: 15. Germline lookup yields CDR1 SGDLS and CDR2 YYNGEE. This CDR3 spans 18 amino acids.

The chain is built from TRBV5-1 and TRBJ2-2, with 10 bases matching TRBD1. V was pared by 2 bases and J by 6 bases, with 4 bases of the junction left unmatched. The length of the CDR3 is 15 residues. The germline CDR1 and CDR2 sequences are SGHRS and YFSETQ. This chain's CDR3 is CASSFDRGRAGELFF. In DNA form, the CDR3 reads TGCGCCAGCAGCTTCGACAGGGGGCGCGCCGGGGAGCTGTTTTTT.

This clone was picked up many times. The rearrangement uses TRBV7-2 and TRBJ2-7; the D call may be TRBD1 or TRBD2 (6 bases each). V was cut by 5 bases and J by 5 bases, with 13 bases left in between. This CDR3 region has 13 residues. CDR1 is SGHTA, CDR2 FQGNSA, per germline. The CDR3 is CASSPPGGHEQYF. CDR3 nucleotide sequence: TGTGCCAGCAGCCCTCCCGGGGGCCACGAGCAGTACTTC.

This sequence joins TRBV25-1 and TRBJ1-1; D is unresolved. Germline-derived CDR1 and CDR2 are MGHDK and SYGVNS. The V and J ends lost 9 bases and 0 bases respectively, with 11 bases between them. The CDR3 consists of 13 residues. CDR3 DNA: TGTGCCAGTCGGATCGGGTTGAACACTGAAGCTTTCTTT. This gives the protein CASRIGLNTEAFF.

The chain carries TRBV13 and TRBJ2-4; 8 bases agree with TRBD1. After removal of 5 bases from V and 0 bases from J, the junction contained 15 bases not matched to a gene. CDR1 and CDR2 from the germline V gene are PRHDT and FYEKMQ (reference sequence). This CDR3 has 19 residues. The CDR3 sequence: CASSPGGPGGGLAKNIQYF. The CDR3 DNA reads as TGTGCCAGCAGCCCCGGAGGTCCAGGGGGCGGGTTAGCCAAAAACATTCAGTACTTC.

The chain links TRBV9 to TRBJ1-6; the match to TRBD1 covers 10 bases. This CDR3 comprises 14 residues. CDR1 and CDR2 from the germline V gene are SGDLS and YYNGEE. V lost 3 bases, J lost 9 bases, and 3 bases stayed unmatched. CDR3 amino acids: CASSAGQGGSPLHF. Here the CDR3 DNA reads TGTGCCAGCAGCGCAGGACAGGGGGGTTCACCCCTCCACTTT.

The chain couples TRBV28 to TRBJ1-4; D is perhaps TRBD1 (6 bases). This CDR3 has 13 amino acids. Trimming left V 5 bases short and J 9 bases short, with 13 bases between. CDR1 MDHEN and CDR2 SYDVKM come from the germline V gene. The CDR3 DNA sequence: TGTGCCAGCAGTCCAAGGGGGGTTAAAAAACTGTTTTTT. Amino acids: CASSPRGVKKLFF.

The V gene is TRBV4-1, the J gene TRBJ2-7; 9 bases are shared with TRBD1. From germline, CDR1 is MGHRA and CDR2 YSYEKL. V lost 4 bases and J lost 4; bases outside the gene matches: 5. This CDR3 is built from 14 residues. CDR3 sequence reads: CASSPGQGSYEQYF. In nucleotides, the CDR3 is TGCGCCAGCAGCCCGGGACAGGGCAGTTACGAGCAGTACTTC.

As regards this clone: Other DNA sequences in the same sample also yield this CDR3. The rearrangement links TRBV25-1 to TRBJ2-5; D possibly uses TRBD1 or TRBD2 (5 bases each). Germline V gene lookup returns CDR1 MGHDK and CDR2 SYGVNS. The CDR3 spans 14 residues. V lost 2 bases, J lost 4 bases, and 11 bases lay in between. The CDR3 DNA follows: TGTGCCAGCAGTGAACGAGGGGCAGGAGAGACCCAGTACTTC. This gives the protein CASSERGAGETQYF.